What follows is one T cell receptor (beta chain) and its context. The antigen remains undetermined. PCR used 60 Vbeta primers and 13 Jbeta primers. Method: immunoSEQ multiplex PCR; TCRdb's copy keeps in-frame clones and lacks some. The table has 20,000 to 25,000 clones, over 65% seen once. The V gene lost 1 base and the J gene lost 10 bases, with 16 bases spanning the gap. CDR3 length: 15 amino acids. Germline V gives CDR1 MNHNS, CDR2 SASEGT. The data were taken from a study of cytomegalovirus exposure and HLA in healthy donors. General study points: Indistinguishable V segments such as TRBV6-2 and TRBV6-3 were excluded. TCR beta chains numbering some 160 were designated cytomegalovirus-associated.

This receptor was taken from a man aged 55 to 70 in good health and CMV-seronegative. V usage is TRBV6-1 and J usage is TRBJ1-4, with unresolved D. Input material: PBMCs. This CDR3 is CASSEDRPTHTKLFF. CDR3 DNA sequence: TGTGCCAGCAGTGAAGACAGACCGACCCACACAAAACTGTTTTTT.